Below are 16 T cell receptor beta chains sequenced from a single sample in a study of CXCR3-negative and CXCR3-positive naive CD8 T cells. Study-wide findings and caveats: TRB CDR3s of CXCR3-positive naive cells were more hydrophobic than those of CXCR3-negative naive cells.

These TCRs' antigens remain unknown. TRB cDNA libraries were made by UMI-labeled 5' RACE. One entry per CDR3 protein, without DNA, is what TCRdb gives after re-calling the 5' RACE reads. The sample's table shows 50,000 to 60,000 distinct CDR3 sequences. Material: naive CXCR3+ CD8+ T cells from blood. Regarding subset: CD45RO-CCR7+CD27+CD95- naive CD8+ T cells expressing CXCR3 (TNR3+). The receptors come from a human donor in good health. Some clones in this sample may be carry-over from other donors' samples.

The CDR3 loop is CASSFGVGTEAFF. The chain couples TRBV27 to TRBJ1-1. This CDR3 has 13 residues. Germline V lookup: CDR1 MNHEY, CDR2 SMNVEV (reference sequence).

The chain employs TRBV7-9 and TRBJ2-3; TCRdb outputs TRBD2, but without DNA this stays unchecked. This CDR3 is 19 amino acids long. Germline CDR1 reads SEHNR; CDR2 reads FQNEAQ (reference sequence). The CDR3: CASSSNIGTSGENTDTQYF.

The chain combines TRBV9 with TRBJ2-7; TCRdb returns TRBD1, unconfirmable since there is no DNA. The germline gives CDR1 SGDLS, CDR2 YYNGEE. This CDR3 comprises 13 residues. CDR3 protein: CASSGQSVHEQYF.

V is TRBV15 and J is TRBJ2-1; TCRdb's assignment of TRBD2 cannot be checked, as there is no DNA. CDR3 length: 14 residues. Germline CDR1 LNHNV, CDR2 YYDKDF (reference sequence). CDR3 sequence: CATGVGLSSNEQFF.

This chain uses TRBV4-3 with TRBJ2-5. CDR1 is LGHNA and CDR2 is YSLEER in the germline V gene. The CDR3 runs 14 residues. The CDR3: CASSQDRWEETQYF.

The rearrangement uses TRBV28 and TRBJ2-7; TCRdb indicates TRBD2, and absent DNA this call remains unverified. Germline CDR1 MDHEN, CDR2 SYDVKM. The CDR3 is made up of 14 amino acids. The CDR3: CASSQGLAAYEQYF.

The chain is built from TRBV11-2 and TRBJ2-1. Looked up from germline, CDR1 is SGHAT and CDR2 is FQNNGV. The CDR3 loop spans 12 amino acids. Here the CDR3 reads CASSLDRYEQFF.

The chain combines TRBV18 with TRBJ1-5. Germline V gene lookup returns CDR1 KGHSH and CDR2 LQKENI. This CDR3 spans 14 amino acids. This chain's CDR3 is CASSPGAYNQPQHF.

The rearrangement joins TRBV18 to TRBJ1-3. The CDR3 extends over 13 amino acids. Germline CDR1 reads KGHSH; CDR2 reads LQKENI. This chain's CDR3 is CASSPPDVDTIYF.

The chain links TRBV20-1 to TRBJ2-7. Germline CDR1 reads DFQATT; CDR2 reads SNEGSKA (reference sequence). This CDR3 is 12 amino acids long. The CDR3: CSARERDYEQYF.

The chain links TRBV7-9 to TRBJ2-1. CDR1 and CDR2 from the germline V gene are SEHNR and FQNEAQ (reference sequence). The CDR3 has 13 residues. The CDR3 is CASSFTGYNEQFF.

V is TRBV4-3 and J is TRBJ1-4; no DNA is available, so the TRBD1 call from TCRdb remains unchecked. Germline CDR1 reads LGHNA; CDR2 reads YSLEER. The CDR3 contains 16 residues. CDR3 residues: CASSQGPGTSHEKLFF.

The chain employs TRBV14 and TRBJ2-5; with no DNA, the TCRdb D assignment of TRBD1 cannot be verified. In germline, CDR1 is SGHDN, CDR2 FVKESK. The CDR3 contains 14 residues. The chain's CDR3 is CASSQLRGRETQYF.

The chain couples TRBV3-1 to TRBJ2-2; the D call from TCRdb, TRBD1, cannot be confirmed without DNA. CDR1 is LGHDT and CDR2 is YNNKEL in the germline V gene (reference sequence). The CDR3 totals 17 residues. CDR3 sequence: CASSEATGTAGTGELFF.

The V and J genes are TRBV5-1 and TRBJ2-2. Per the germline V gene, CDR1 is SGHRS and CDR2 is YFSETQ. The CDR3 runs 12 residues. This CDR3 is CASRAVNGELFF.

J is TRBJ2-3 and V is TRBV7-6; TCRdb's assignment of TRBD1 cannot be checked, as there is no DNA. Germline V CDR1 and CDR2: SGHVS, FNYEAQ. The CDR3 consists of 14 residues. The CDR3: CASSAQGGTDTQYF.